The 17 T cell receptor beta chains below come from one sample, sequenced in a study of T cell responses to AZD1222 COVID-19 vaccine. Sequencing was performed with immunoSEQ multiplex PCR; in TCRdb, only in-frame clones are kept and a portion is missing. Of roughly 110,000 clones listed, 80% to 90% are singletons. The material sequenced was peripheral blood, taken on day 0 of AZD1222 vaccination. Receptors were obtained from an adult in good health.

The table lists this clone with a count of one. V and J are TRBV15 and TRBJ2-3; D is uncertain. V shed 2 bases and J shed 1 base, with 13 bases lying between them. Per germline, CDR1 LNHNV and CDR2 YYDKDF (reference sequence). This CDR3 has 16 residues. The CDR3 loop is CATSRQNLERTDTQYF. CDR3 DNA sequence: TGTGCCACCAGCAGACAGAACCTTGAACGCACAGATACGCAGTATTTT. The entire variable domain, with the rest obtained from reference TRBV15 and TRBJ2-3, is as follows: DAMVIQNPRYQVTQFGKPVTLSCSQTLNHNVMYWYQQKSSQAPKLLFHYYDKDFNNEADTPDNFQSRRPNTSFCFLDIRSPGLGDTAMYLCATSRQNLERTDTQYFGPGTRLTVL.

This chain links TRBV6-2 or TRBV6-3 with TRBJ2-2; 11 bases are a match to TRBD2. The length of the CDR3 is 16 residues. V lost 2 bases to trimming and J lost 6 bases; unmatched junction nucleotides: 5. Germline V gene sequence: CDR1 MNHEY, CDR2 SVGEGT. This chain's CDR3 is CASSYGASGRSGELFF. DNA for the CDR3: TGTGCCAGCAGTTACGGGGCTAGCGGGAGGTCCGGGGAGCTGTTTTTT.

The chain combines TRBV28 with TRBJ1-5; 11 nucleotides align to TRBD1. CDR1 and CDR2 (germline): MDHEN, SYDVKM. With 2 bases clipped from V and 6 bases from J, the junction kept 3 bases outside the gene matches. The CDR3 spans 15 residues. CDR3 amino acids: CASSLMGQGGQPQHF. DNA of the CDR3: TGTGCCAGCAGTTTAATGGGACAGGGGGGTCAGCCCCAGCATTTT.

The CDR3 loop is CASSLLAFFYEQYF. CDR3 nucleotide sequence: TGTGCCAGCAGCTTGTTAGCCTTCTTTTACGAGCAGTACTTC. The gene calls are TRBV5-5 and TRBJ2-7; no reliable D call. V shed 1 base and J shed 4 bases, with 12 bases lying between them. The length of the CDR3 is 14 residues. Per the germline V gene, CDR1 is SGHKS and CDR2 is YYEKEE (reference sequence).

This clone was observed once. The gene calls are TRBV4-3 and TRBJ1-1; no definite D call. CDR3 length equals 14 residues. The V gene lost 1 base and the J gene lost 7 bases, with 13 bases spanning the gap. The germline V gene has CDR1 LGHNA and CDR2 YSLEER. CDR3 in DNA: TGCGCCAGCAGCCAAGGGTCGGGCCGGGGTGAAGCTTTCTTT. Translation: CASSQGSGRGEAFF.

The V and J genes are TRBV15 and TRBJ1-2; D call uncertain. V lost 2 bases and J 6 bases, leaving 10 bases between the germline ends. CDR1 is LNHNV and CDR2 is YYDKDF in the germline V gene (reference sequence). This CDR3 comprises 13 residues. The CDR3 spells CATSRRSRDGYTF. CDR3 coding DNA: TGTGCCACCAGCAGACGCAGTCGGGATGGCTACACCTTC.

V and J are TRBV28 and TRBJ2-1; TRBD2 matches 7 bases. The CDR3 extends over 16 amino acids. In germline, CDR1 is MDHEN, CDR2 SYDVKM. Germline trimming cut 4 bases from V and 7 bases from J; bases unmatched to any gene: 13. CDR3 nucleotide sequence: TGTGCCAGCAGTTCACCAACTAGCGCTTCGGGGAATGAGCAGTTCTTC. Its translation is CASSSPTSASGNEQFF.

This clone is a singleton in its sample. The chain employs TRBV9 and TRBJ1-5; 9 nucleotides align to TRBD1. The CDR3 contains 15 residues. Germline values: CDR1 SGDLS, CDR2 YYNGEE. J gave up 1 base and V 3 bases, and 2 bases lay outside the gene matches. The DNA of the CDR3 is TGTGCCAGCAGCGCACAGGGGGCAAGCAATCAGCCCCAGCATTTT. Translation gives CASSAQGASNQPQHF. Looking up the rest from reference TRBV9 and TRBJ1-5 gives the full variable domain: DSGVTQTPKHLITATGQRVTLRCSPRSGDLSVYWYQQSLDQGLQFLIQYYNGEERAKGNILERFSAQQFPDLHSELNLSSLELGDSALYFCASSAQGASNQPQHFGDGTRLSIL.

The V call is TRBV29-1, the J call TRBJ2-7; possible D gene TRBD1, 7 bases. The CDR3 length is 12 residues. V was pared by 6 bases and J by 3 bases, with 12 bases between. The germline gives CDR1 SQVTM, CDR2 ANQGSEA. The DNA of the CDR3 is TGCAGCGTCAGACAGGGAGGCTACGAGCAGTACTTC. Residues: CSVRQGGYEQYF.

This clone has a single count. This chain connects TRBV28 to TRBJ1-1, with D hard to call. The length of the CDR3 is 11 residues. Deletions cut 1 base from V and 5 bases from J, with 2 bases between. Germline-derived CDR1 and CDR2 are MDHEN and SYDVKM. In DNA form, the CDR3 reads TGTGCCAGCAGTTTATTTACTGAAGCTTTCTTT. It codes for CASSLFTEAFF.

On this clone: Its ends do not fully match the called genes, so a read error is possible. The chain has TRBV7-7 and TRBJ2-5; 16 bases map to TRBD2. This CDR3 spans 17 amino acids. Germline-derived CDR1 and CDR2 are SSHAT and FNYEAQ (reference sequence). CDR3: CASSLGTSGRARETQYF. The DNA for the CDR3 is TGTGCTAGCAGCTTAGGGACTAGCGGGAGGGCCCGGGAGACCCAGTACTTC.

The V call is TRBV20-1, the J call TRBJ2-3; D is possibly TRBD1 or TRBD2 (5 bases each). The CDR3 sequence is 14 residues long. V was clipped by 3 bases and J by 1 base, with 11 bases between them. Germline V gene data show CDR1 as DFQATT and CDR2 as SNEGSKA (reference sequence). DNA of the CDR3: TGCAGTGCTAGTACCGGGGCCCGCACAGATACGCAGTATTTT. Amino acid sequence: CSASTGARTDTQYF.

The J gene is TRBJ2-3, the V gene TRBV19; 10 bases line up with TRBD2. The germline V gene has CDR1 LNHDA and CDR2 SQIVND (reference sequence). The CDR3 has 16 amino acids. V lost 5 bases, J lost 5 bases, and 10 bases stayed unmatched. In nucleotides, the CDR3 is TGTGCCAGTAGTTTTCAAGCGGGAGGGCCTATAGATACGCAGTATTTT. Protein sequence: CASSFQAGGPIDTQYF.

The chain recombines TRBV28 with TRBJ2-3, with D unclear. Germline V lookup: CDR1 MDHEN, CDR2 SYDVKM. This CDR3 is built from 11 residues. V lost 4 bases and J lost 8, with 7 bases in between. The DNA of the CDR3 is TGTGCCAGCAGTTCCTCCGGTACGCAGTATTTT. It encodes CASSSSGTQYF. The whole variable domain, remainder taken from reference TRBV28 and TRBJ2-3, is DVKVTQSSRYLVKRTGEKVFLECVQDMDHENMFWYRQDPGLGLRLIYFSYDVKMKEKGDIPEGYSVSREKKERFSLILESASTNQTSMYLCASSSSGTQYFGPGTRLTVL.

The chain joins TRBV19 to TRBJ2-5; 9 bases are shared with TRBD2. CDR3 size: 15 residues. V lost 10 bases to trimming and J lost 4 bases; unmatched junction nucleotides: 13. Germline lookup yields CDR1 LNHDA and CDR2 SQIVND (reference sequence). The CDR3 is CATSLRSGSTETQYF. Written as DNA, the CDR3 is TGTGCCACCTCACTCCGTAGCGGGAGCACAGAGACCCAGTACTTC. The full variable domain, with the rest looked up from reference TRBV19 and TRBJ2-5, is DGGITQSPKYLFRKEGQNVTLSCEQNLNHDAMYWYRQDPGQGLRLIYYSQIVNDFQKGDIAEGYSVSREKKESFPLTVTSAQKNPTAFYLCATSLRSGSTETQYFGPGTRLLVL.

This clone has only one observation. CDR3 region: CASTYEGNQPQHF. CDR3 in DNA: TGCGCCAGCACCTACGAGGGCAATCAGCCCCAGCATTTT. The chain combines TRBV10-2 with TRBJ1-5; D not resolved. The ends were cut back, 7 bases at V and 2 bases at J, with 9 bases in the middle. Germline V gene data show CDR1 as WSHSY and CDR2 as SAAADI. The CDR3 runs 13 residues.

The chain links TRBV16 to TRBJ1-2; no reliable D call. This CDR3 spans 15 amino acids. The germline gives CDR1 KGHSY, CDR2 FQNENV. Deletions cut 2 bases from V and 6 bases from J, with 16 bases between. The CDR3 sequence is CASSQPTLGYDGYTF. The CDR3, as DNA: TGTGCCAGCAGCCAACCAACTCTGGGGTACGATGGCTACACCTTC.